This record concerns one TCR beta chain sequence. Its antigen is not known. The entry originates in a study of T-cell memory formation after mild COVID-19. TCRdb re-derived calls from the 5' RACE reads in MiXCR, one entry per CDR3 protein. The sample yields roughly 410,000 distinct CDR3 sequences, roughly a quarter seen once. Study-wide findings and caveats: Several responding clones turned up in pre-infection memory, indicating that cross-reactive memory may have taken part. Shrinking CD4+ clones resided mostly in CM and EM, and CD8+ ones in EMRA.

There are 13 residues in the CDR3. V dropped 3 bases and J dropped 7 bases, with 9 bases sitting between them. CDR1 is KGHDR and CDR2 is SFDVKD in the germline V gene. This chain connects TRBV24-1 to TRBJ1-5; no reliable D call. This clonotype was obtained from an adult woman who had mild COVID-19 (a few samples of this study predate the infection). Cell type and time point are not known. What was sequenced was PBMCs or a T cell subset sorted from them (not recorded which). The CDR3 DNA reads as TGTGCCACCAGTGATCTGGATGGACAGCCCCAGCATTTT. Its translation is CATSDLDGQPQHF.